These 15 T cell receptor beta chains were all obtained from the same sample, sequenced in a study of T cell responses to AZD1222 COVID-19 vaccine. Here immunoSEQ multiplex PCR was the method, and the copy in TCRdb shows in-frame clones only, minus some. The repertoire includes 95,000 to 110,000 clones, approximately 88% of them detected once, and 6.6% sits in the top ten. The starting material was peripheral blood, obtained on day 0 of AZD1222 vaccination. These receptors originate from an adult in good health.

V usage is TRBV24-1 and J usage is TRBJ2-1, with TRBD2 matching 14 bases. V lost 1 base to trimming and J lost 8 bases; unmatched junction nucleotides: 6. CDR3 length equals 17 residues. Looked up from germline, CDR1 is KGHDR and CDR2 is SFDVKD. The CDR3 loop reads CATSDFGTSGSVDEQFF. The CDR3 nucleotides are TGTGCCACCAGTGATTTCGGGACTAGCGGGAGTGTCGATGAGCAGTTCTTC.

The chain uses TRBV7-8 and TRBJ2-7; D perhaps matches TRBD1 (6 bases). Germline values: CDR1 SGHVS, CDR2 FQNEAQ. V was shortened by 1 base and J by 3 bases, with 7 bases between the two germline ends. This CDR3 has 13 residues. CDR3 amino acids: CASSLGQDYEQYF. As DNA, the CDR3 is TGTGCCAGCAGCTTAGGACAGGACTACGAGCAGTACTTC. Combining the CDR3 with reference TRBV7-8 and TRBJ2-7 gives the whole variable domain GAGVSQSPRYKVAKRGQDVALRCDPISGHVSLFWYQQALGQGPEFLTYFQNEAQLDKSGLPSDRFFAERPEGSVSTLKIQRTQQEDSAVYLCASSLGQDYEQYFGPGTRLTVT.

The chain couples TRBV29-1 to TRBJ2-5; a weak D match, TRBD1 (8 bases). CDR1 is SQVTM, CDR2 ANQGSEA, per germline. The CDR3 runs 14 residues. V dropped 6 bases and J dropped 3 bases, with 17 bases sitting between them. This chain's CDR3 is CSVIGQGGKETQYF. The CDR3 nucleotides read TGCAGCGTAATCGGACAGGGAGGGAAAGAGACCCAGTACTTC.

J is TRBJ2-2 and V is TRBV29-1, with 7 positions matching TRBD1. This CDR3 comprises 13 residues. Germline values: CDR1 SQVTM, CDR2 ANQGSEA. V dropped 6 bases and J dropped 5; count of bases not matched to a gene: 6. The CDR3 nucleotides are TGCAGCGTCCACAGGGGCGGAACCGGGGAGCTGTTTTTT. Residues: CSVHRGGTGELFF.

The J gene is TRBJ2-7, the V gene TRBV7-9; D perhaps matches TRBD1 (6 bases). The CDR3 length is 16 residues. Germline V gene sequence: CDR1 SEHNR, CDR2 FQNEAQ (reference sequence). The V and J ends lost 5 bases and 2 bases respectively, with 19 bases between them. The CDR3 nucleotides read TGTGCCAGCAGCCCCGCAATTTGGACAGCGCCCTACGAGCAGTACTTC. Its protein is CASSPAIWTAPYEQYF.

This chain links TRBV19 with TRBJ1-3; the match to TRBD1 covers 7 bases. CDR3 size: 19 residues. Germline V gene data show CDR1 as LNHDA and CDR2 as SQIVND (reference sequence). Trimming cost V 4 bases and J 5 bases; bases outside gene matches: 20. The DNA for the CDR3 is TGTGCCAGTAGTACCTACCGGGACAGTTTGTCCCACACGCGAAACACCATATATTTT. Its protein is CASSTYRDSLSHTRNTIYF.

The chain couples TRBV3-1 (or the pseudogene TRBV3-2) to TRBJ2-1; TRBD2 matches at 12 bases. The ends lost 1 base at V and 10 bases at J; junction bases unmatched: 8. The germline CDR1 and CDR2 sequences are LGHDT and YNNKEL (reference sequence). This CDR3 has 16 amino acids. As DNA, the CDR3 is TGTGCCAGCAGCCAAGCTTCGACTAGCGGGAGAAGGGAGCAGTTCTTC. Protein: CASSQASTSGRREQFF.

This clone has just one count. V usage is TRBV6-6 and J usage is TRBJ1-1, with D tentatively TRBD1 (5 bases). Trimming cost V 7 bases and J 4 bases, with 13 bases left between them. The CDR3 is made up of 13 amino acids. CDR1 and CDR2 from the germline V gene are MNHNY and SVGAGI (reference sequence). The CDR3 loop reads CASTLPGLTEAFF. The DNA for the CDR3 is TGTGCCAGCACCCTTCCGGGGCTCACTGAAGCTTTCTTT.

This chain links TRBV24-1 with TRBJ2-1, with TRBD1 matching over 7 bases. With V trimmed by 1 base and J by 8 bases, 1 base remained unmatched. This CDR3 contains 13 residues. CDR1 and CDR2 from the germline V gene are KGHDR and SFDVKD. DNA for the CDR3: TGTGCCACCAGTGATTTCGGGACAGATGAGCAGTTCTTC. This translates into CATSDFGTDEQFF.

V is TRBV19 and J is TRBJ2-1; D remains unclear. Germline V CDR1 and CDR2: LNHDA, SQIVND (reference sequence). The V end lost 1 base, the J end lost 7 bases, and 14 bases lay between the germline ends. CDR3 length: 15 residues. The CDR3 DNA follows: TGTGCCAGTAGTATAGGAAGGGTCGTCCTTAATGAGCAGTTCTTC. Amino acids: CASSIGRVVLNEQFF.

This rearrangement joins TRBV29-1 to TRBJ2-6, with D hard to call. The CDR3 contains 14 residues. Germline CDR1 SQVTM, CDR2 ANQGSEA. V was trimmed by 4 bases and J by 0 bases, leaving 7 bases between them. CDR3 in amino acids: CSVGPYSGANVLTF. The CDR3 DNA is TGCAGCGTTGGGCCATACTCTGGGGCCAACGTCCTGACTTTC.

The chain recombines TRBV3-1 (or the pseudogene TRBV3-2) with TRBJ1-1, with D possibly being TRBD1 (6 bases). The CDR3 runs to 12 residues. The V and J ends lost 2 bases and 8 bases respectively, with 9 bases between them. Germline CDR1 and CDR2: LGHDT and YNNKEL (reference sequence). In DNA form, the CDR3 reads TGTGCCAGCAGCCAACGTGGACAGGAAGCTTTCTTT. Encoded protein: CASSQRGQEAFF.

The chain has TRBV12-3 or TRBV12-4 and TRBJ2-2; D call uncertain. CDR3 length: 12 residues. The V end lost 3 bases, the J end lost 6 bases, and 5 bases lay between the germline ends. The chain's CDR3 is CASSLVPGELFF. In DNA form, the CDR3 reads TGTGCCAGCAGTTTGGTTCCCGGGGAGCTGTTTTTT.

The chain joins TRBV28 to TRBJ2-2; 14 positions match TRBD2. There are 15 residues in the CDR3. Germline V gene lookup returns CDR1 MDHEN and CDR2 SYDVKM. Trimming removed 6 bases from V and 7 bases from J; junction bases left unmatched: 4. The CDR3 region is CASRKGLAGVGELFF. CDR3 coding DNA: TGTGCCAGCAGAAAGGGACTAGCGGGAGTCGGGGAGCTGTTTTTT.

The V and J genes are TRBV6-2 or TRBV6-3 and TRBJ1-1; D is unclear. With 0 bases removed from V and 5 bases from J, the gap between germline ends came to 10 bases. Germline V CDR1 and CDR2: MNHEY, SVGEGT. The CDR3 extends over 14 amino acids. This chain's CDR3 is CASSYSTPRTEAFF. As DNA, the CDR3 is TGTGCCAGCAGTTACTCAACCCCCCGTACTGAAGCTTTCTTT.